This TCR beta chain was sequenced during a study of blood T cell repertoires in COVID-19. At the level of the study: PBMCs, B-cell-depleted T cells, or T cells provided the cDNA or gDNA that made up the material.

Method: immunoSEQ multiplex PCR; TCRdb's copy keeps in-frame clones and lacks some. The table includes some 110,000 clones, approximately 85% detected once. The specimen sequenced was peripheral blood. This receptor was obtained from a man between 65 and 85 years old with acute or convalescent COVID-19.

The CDR3 DNA is TGTGCCAGCAGGATGACAGGGCGACAGCCCCAGCATTTT. Translating it yields CASRMTGRQPQHF. The V gene is TRBV6-6, the J gene TRBJ1-5; 7 bases map to TRBD1. J lost 7 bases, V lost 6 bases, and 6 bases had no gene match. Germline assignment: CDR1 MNHNY and CDR2 SVGAGI (reference sequence). This CDR3 comprises 13 residues.